This T cell receptor (beta chain) was found in a study of shared clonotypes between healthy human individuals. At the level of the study: Each donor contributed plates that comprised three CD4 naive, three CD4 memory, two CD8 naive and one CD8 memory. Overall study results and limits: Relative to memory subsets, naive subsets generally showed larger estimated richness.

Sorted-subset replicate PCR reactions were performed with about 210 ng DNA, corresponding to 30,000 to 35,000 T cell genomes. In the authors' workflow: ImmunoSEQ gave junction-only sequences without quality scores, so filtering differed. TCRdb's table, derived via immunoSEQ multiplex PCR, lists solely in-frame clones and lacks some. That table furnishes V, J and clone size, whereas the DNA furnished D and trimming. This sample has some 2,100,000 clones, with nearly 97% found just once. This clone appeared once. What it recognizes is unknown. One end of the junction does not line up with germline, which may come from a read error. The sequence derives from a man between 18 and 29 years old in good health. Sequencing was done on a sample of naive CD4+ T cells sorted from blood. Subset denoted: CD45RA+ positively selected.

The CDR3 sequence: CASSYNGGLAHF. As DNA, the CDR3 is TGTGCCAGCAGTTATAACGGGGGACTAGCTCACTTC. This chain uses TRBV6-5 with TRBJ2-5, with 9 nucleotides matching TRBD2. The V gene's germline CDR1 is MNHEY and CDR2 SVGAGI. The CDR3 extends over 12 amino acids.